This TCR beta chain comes out of a study of T cell repertoires in cytomegalovirus infection. Study-level background: From public TCR beta signatures came an indication of both CMV infection and matching HLA type. Findings and caveats of the study: Dominant in the ex vivo response were TCR beta clonotypes restricted by HLA-C and specific for CMV.

Comments on this clonotype: Its antigen is still unknown.

A single record per CDR3 protein comes from TCRdb applying MiXCR to the reads. The sample shows approximately 630,000 distinct CDR3 sequences, roughly 26% of them seen only once. The CDR3 loop spans 14 amino acids. V lost 6 bases and J lost 8, with 19 bases in between. Germline-derived CDR1 and CDR2 are MRHNA and SNTAGT. The clonotype was recovered from a human donor in good health (CMV status not recorded). Some clones in this sample may be carry-over from other donors' samples. V and J are TRBV6-4 and TRBJ1-2, with no clear D. The specimen sequenced was CD8+ T cells from PBMCs. Here the CDR3 DNA reads TGTGCCAGCAGCCCCGGGCCCGGCACCGGCGGCTACACCTTC. It is translated as CASSPGPGTGGYTF.